This is a list of T cell receptor beta chains from one sample in a study of cytomegalovirus exposure and HLA in healthy donors. Profiled with immunoSEQ multiplex PCR; TCRdb holds only in-frame clones, not every one. The sample lists fewer than 120,000 clones, about 90% occurring once. Material for sequencing was PBMCs. Receptor source: a man aged 35 to 55 in good health and CMV-seronegative. Both conserved end residues are part of each CDR3. Each record gives: J gene, clone size, D gene, V gene, CDR3 protein, CDR3 DNA. The D gene is left open where the match is weak. Size is stated for part of the rows, as once, few or many counts, or as a class when the clone is expanded.

j_call: TRBJ1-5
clone_size: few
d_call: -
v_call: TRBV7-2
cdr3_aa: CASSLEAGRSNQPQHF
cdr3_nt: TGTGCCAGCAGCTTAGAGGCGGGACGAAGCAATCAGCCCCAGCATTTT

j_call: TRBJ2-1
clone_size: once
d_call: -
v_call: TRBV29-1
cdr3_aa: CSVTQVNEQFF
cdr3_nt: TGCAGCGTGACACAGGTCAATGAGCAGTTCTTC

j_call: TRBJ1-6
clone_size: -
d_call: -
v_call: TRBV30
cdr3_aa: CAWSVQRSSYNSPLHF
cdr3_nt: TGTGCCTGGAGTGTACAAAGGAGCTCCTATAATTCACCCCTCCACTTT

j_call: TRBJ1-1
clone_size: -
d_call: -
v_call: TRBV7-2
cdr3_aa: CASSIDRNTEAFF
cdr3_nt: TGTGCCAGCAGCATCGACAGGAACACTGAAGCTTTCTTT

j_call: TRBJ1-3
clone_size: -
d_call: -
v_call: TRBV5-1
cdr3_aa: CASRRQANSGNTIYF
cdr3_nt: TGCGCCAGCAGGCGACAGGCTAACTCTGGAAACACCATATATTTT

j_call: TRBJ1-2
clone_size: few
d_call: -
v_call: TRBV20-1
cdr3_aa: CSATISNYTF
cdr3_nt: TGCAGTGCTACAATCAGTAACTACACCTTC

j_call: TRBJ1-5
clone_size: -
d_call: -
v_call: TRBV7-2
cdr3_aa: CASSLLSSGLGSNQPQHF
cdr3_nt: TGTGCCAGCAGCTTATTATCATCAGGTCTGGGTAGCAATCAGCCCCAGCATTTT

j_call: TRBJ1-6
clone_size: -
d_call: TRBD1
v_call: TRBV10-3
cdr3_aa: CAISRDRGDSPLHF
cdr3_nt: TGTGCCATCTCCCGGGACAGGGGCGATTCACCCCTCCACTTT

j_call: TRBJ2-6
clone_size: -
d_call: -
v_call: TRBV10-3
cdr3_aa: CAIRSGTTNPGANVLTF
cdr3_nt: TGTGCCATCAGGTCCGGGACAACCAATCCTGGGGCCAACGTCCTGACTTTC

j_call: TRBJ2-5
clone_size: -
d_call: TRBD1
v_call: TRBV7-9
cdr3_aa: CASSSGTGVLETQYF
cdr3_nt: TGTGCCAGCAGCTCCGGGACAGGGGTTTTGGAGACCCAGTACTTC

j_call: TRBJ1-1
clone_size: once
d_call: -
v_call: TRBV14
cdr3_aa: CASSQQGITEAFF
cdr3_nt: TGTGCCAGCAGCCAACAGGGAATCACTGAAGCTTTCTTT

j_call: TRBJ1-4
clone_size: -
d_call: -
v_call: TRBV6-5
cdr3_aa: CASRGGPNLEKLFF
cdr3_nt: TGTGCCAGCAGGGGGGGACCTAACCTGGAAAAACTGTTTTTT